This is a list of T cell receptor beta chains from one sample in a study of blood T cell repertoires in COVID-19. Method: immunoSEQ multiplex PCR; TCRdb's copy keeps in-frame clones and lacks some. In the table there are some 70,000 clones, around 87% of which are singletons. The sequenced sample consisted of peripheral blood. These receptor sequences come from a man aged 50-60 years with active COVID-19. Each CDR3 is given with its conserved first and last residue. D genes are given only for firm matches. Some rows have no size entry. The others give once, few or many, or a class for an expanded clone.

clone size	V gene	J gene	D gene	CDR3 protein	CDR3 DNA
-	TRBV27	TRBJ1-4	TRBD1	CASSSRAGQANEKLFF	TGTGCCAGCAGTTCCCGGGCGGGACAGGCTAATGAAAAACTGTTTTTT
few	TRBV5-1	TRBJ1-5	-	CASSPTGPRSGQPQHF	TGCGCCAGCAGCCCTACCGGGCCGAGAAGCGGTCAGCCCCAGCATTTT
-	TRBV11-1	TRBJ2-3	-	CASSLGEADTQYF	TGTGCCAGCAGCTTGGGAGAAGCAGATACGCAGTATTTT
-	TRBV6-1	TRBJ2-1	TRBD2	CASSENPGLAGLRAYNEQFF	TGTGCCAGCAGTGAGAACCCGGGACTAGCGGGACTAAGAGCCTACAATGAGCAGTTCTTC
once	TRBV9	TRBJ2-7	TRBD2	CASSVGRIAGSYEQYF	TGTGCCAGCAGCGTAGGAAGAATAGCGGGATCCTACGAGCAGTACTTC
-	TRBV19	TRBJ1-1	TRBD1	CASMGPGQGFLNTEAFF	TGTGCCAGTATGGGACCGGGACAGGGCTTTCTGAACACTGAAGCTTTCTTT
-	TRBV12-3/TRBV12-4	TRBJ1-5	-	CASHGGGNQPQHF	TGTGCCAGCCACGGGGGAGGTAATCAGCCCCAGCATTTT
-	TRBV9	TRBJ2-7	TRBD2	CASSVAGGTYEQYF	TGTGCCAGCAGCGTAGCGGGAGGAACCTACGAGCAGTACTTC
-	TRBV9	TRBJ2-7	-	CASSADSASYEQYF	TGTGCCAGCAGCGCGGACAGTGCCTCCTACGAGCAGTACTTC
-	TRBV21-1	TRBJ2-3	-	CASSTRTGRKTDTQYF	TGTGCCAGCAGCACCCGGACAGGGCGGAAAACAGATACGCAGTATTTT
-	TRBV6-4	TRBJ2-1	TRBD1	CASRAGTGTYNEQFF	TGTGCCAGCAGAGCCGGGACAGGGACCTACAATGAGCAGTTCTTC
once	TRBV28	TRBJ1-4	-	CASTLGGNEKLFF	TGTGCCAGCACCTTAGGGGGTAATGAAAAACTGTTTTTT
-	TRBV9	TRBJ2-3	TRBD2	CASSTSGDGTDTQYF	TGTGCCAGCAGCACTAGCGGGGACGGCACAGATACGCAGTATTTT
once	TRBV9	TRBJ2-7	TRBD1	CASSEYGTGKDEQYF	TGTGCCAGCAGTGAATACGGGACAGGGAAGGACGAGCAGTACTTC
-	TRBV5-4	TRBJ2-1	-	CASSLSNSYNEQFF	TGTGCCAGCAGCCTAAGTAACTCCTACAATGAGCAGTTCTTC
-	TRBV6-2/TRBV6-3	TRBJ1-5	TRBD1	CASSYSAGGNQPQHF	TGTGCCAGCAGTTACTCGGCAGGGGGTAATCAGCCCCAGCATTTT
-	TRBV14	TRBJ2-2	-	CASSPRLDTGELFF	TGTGCCAGCAGCCCCCGTCTAGACACCGGGGAGCTGTTTTTT
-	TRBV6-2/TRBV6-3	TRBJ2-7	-	CAISELYEQYF	TGTGCCATCAGCGAACTCTACGAGCAGTACTTC
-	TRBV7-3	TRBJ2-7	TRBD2	CASSPMTSGSYEQYF	TGTGCCAGCAGCCCCATGACTAGCGGCTCCTACGAGCAGTACTTC